This T cell receptor (beta chain) was identified during a study of CD8+CD57+ T cells in acquired aplastic anemia. Study information: Quantities of DNA derived from sorted CD4+ and CD8+ cells averaged roughly 3 ug.

Study results and limitations: Controls did not differ significantly from patients in CD8+ Simpson's diversity. Researchers report that twenty-nine CD8+ CDR3 sequences appeared in both patients and controls.

Profiles of TCR beta VDJ and CDR3 were generated from a genomic DNA template. TCRdb processed the reads anew with MiXCR; each CDR3 protein has one entry. The sample has hundreds of thousands of distinct CDR3 sequences, approximately 57% seen once. In the case of this clonotype: Its antigen remains unidentified.

The CDR3 spans 18 residues. Unmatched junction bases numbered 13, after V lost 5 bases and J lost 0 bases. Germline V CDR1 and CDR2: SGHTA, FQGTGA. The sequencing sample was made of sorted CD4+, CD8+, or CD8+CD57+ T cells (not recorded which) from PBMCs. The chain joins TRBV7-3 to TRBJ2-1; TRBD2 matches at 7 bases. The sequence derives from a human donor with severe aplastic anemia or a healthy control (not recorded which). For the CDR3, the DNA is TGTGCCAGCAGCCCCTACGGGGCGGGAGCTACCTCCTACAATGAGCAGTTCTTC. Its translation: CASSPYGAGATSYNEQFF.